The clone carrying this T cell receptor beta chain has a count of ten or more. Its antigen is undetermined. Constant-region reverse primers amplified full-length variable regions, followed by semi-nested Nested Universal Primer A PCR. TCRdb reprocessed the 5' RACE reads via MiXCR and lists one record per CDR3 protein. Among roughly 60,000 distinct CDR3 sequences listed, approximately 26% were seen once. The sorted Tregs were CD4+CD25+CD127-/low cells. Study-wide findings and caveats: Whole repertoires were not studied in the larger cohort, only one V-J beta rearrangement.

The germline V gene has CDR1 MNHNY and CDR2 SVGAGI (reference sequence). This CDR3 comprises 14 residues. The ends were cut back, 2 bases at V and 5 bases at J, with 10 bases in the middle. The chain links TRBV6-6 to TRBJ2-1; tentative D call: TRBD1 (6 bases). The material sequenced was tumor-infiltrating Tregs sorted from the breast tumor. The source of this sequence is a female donor with breast cancer. The CDR3 region is CASSYGTSNNEQFF. Written as DNA, the CDR3 is TGTGCCAGCAGTTACGGGACAAGCAACAATGAGCAGTTCTTC.